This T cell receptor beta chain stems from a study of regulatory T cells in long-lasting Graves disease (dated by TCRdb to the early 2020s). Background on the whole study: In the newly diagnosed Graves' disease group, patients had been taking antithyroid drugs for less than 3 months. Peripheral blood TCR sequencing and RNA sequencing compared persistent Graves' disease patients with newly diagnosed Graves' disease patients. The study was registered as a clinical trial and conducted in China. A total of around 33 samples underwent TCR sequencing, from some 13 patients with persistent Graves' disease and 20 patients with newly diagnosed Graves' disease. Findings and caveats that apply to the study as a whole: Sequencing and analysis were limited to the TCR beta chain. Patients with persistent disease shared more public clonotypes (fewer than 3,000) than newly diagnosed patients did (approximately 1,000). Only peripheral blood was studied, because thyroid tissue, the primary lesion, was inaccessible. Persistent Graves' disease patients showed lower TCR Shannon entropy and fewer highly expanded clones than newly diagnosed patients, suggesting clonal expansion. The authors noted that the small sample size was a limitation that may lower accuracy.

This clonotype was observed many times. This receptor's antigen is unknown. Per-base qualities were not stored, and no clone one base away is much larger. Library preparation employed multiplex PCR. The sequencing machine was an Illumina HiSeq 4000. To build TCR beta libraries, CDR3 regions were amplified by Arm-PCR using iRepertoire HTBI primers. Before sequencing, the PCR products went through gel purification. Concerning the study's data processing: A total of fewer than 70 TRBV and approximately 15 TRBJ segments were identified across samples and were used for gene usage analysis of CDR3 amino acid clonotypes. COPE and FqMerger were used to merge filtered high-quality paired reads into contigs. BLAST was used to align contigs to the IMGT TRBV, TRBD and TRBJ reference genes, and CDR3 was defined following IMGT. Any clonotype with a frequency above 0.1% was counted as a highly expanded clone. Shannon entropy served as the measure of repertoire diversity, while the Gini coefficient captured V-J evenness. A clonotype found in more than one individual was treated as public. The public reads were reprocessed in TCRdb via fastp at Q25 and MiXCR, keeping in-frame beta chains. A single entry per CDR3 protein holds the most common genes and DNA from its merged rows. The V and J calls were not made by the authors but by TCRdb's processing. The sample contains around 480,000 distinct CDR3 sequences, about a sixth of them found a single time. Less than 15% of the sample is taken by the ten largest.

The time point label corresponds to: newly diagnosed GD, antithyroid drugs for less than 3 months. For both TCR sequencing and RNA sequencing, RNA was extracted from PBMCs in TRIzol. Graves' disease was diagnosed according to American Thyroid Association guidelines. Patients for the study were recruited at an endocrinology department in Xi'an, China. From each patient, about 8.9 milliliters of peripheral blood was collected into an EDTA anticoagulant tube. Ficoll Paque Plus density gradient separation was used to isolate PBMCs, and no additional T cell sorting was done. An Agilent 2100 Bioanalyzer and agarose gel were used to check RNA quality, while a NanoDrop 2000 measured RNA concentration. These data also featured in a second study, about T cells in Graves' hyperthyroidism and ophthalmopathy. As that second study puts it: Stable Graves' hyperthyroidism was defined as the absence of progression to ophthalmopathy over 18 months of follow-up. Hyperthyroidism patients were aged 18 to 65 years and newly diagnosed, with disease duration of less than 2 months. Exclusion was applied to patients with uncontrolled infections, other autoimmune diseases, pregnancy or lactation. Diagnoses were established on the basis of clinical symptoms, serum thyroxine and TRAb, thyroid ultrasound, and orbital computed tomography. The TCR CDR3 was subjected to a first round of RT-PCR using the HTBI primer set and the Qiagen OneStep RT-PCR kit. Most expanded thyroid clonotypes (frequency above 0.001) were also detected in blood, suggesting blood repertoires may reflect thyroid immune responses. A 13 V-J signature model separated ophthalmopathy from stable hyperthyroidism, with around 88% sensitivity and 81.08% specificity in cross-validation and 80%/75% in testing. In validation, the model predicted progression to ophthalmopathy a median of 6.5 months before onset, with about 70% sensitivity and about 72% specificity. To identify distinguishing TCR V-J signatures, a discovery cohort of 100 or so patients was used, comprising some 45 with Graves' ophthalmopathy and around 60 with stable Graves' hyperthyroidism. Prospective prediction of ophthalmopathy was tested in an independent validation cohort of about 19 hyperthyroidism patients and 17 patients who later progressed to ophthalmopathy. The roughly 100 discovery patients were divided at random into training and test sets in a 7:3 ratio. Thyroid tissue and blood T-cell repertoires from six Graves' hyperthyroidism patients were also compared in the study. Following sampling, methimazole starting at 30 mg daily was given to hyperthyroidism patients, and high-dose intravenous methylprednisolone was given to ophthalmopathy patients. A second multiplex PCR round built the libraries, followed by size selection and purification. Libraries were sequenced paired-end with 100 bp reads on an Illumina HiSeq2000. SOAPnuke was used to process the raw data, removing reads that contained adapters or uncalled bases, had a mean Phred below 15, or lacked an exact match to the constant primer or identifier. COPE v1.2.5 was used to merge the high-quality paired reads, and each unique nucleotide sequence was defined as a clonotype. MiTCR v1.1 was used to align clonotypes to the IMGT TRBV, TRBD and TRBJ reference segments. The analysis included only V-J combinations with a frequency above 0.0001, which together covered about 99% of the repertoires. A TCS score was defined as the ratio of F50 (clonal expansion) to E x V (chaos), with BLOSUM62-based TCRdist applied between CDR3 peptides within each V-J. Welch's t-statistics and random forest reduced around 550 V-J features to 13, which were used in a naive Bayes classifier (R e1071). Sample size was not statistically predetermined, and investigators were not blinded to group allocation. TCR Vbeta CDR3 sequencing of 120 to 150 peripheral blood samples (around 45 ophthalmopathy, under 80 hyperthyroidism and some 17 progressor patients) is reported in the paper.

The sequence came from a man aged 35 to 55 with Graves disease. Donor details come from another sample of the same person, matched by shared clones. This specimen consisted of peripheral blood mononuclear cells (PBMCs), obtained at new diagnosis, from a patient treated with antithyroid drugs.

For the CDR3, the sequence is CASSFQGGNEQFF. Read as DNA, the sequence is TGTGCCAGCAGTTTCCAGGGCGGAAATGAGCAGTTCTTC. This chain is built from TRBV28 and TRBJ2-1; tentative D gene TRBD1, with 5 bases matching. In the germline V gene, CDR1 corresponds to MDHEN and CDR2 to SYDVKM. V and J are truncated by 3 bases and 7 bases respectively, leaving an intervening sequence of 10 bases. The CDR3 goes from the cysteine to the phenylalanine over 13 residues. This entry keeps only the CDR3 DNA: 39 bases, framed from base 1. The reference TRBV28 and TRBJ2-1 proteins fill in what lies around the CDR3, so the full variable domain reads DVKVTQSSRYLVKRTGEKVFLECVQDMDHENMFWYRQDPGLGLRLIYFSYDVKMKEKGDIPEGYSVSREKKERFSLILESASTNQTSMYLCASSFQGGNEQFFGPGTRLTVL.